The rows below give T cell receptor beta chains drawn from one sample of a study of T-cell memory formation after mild COVID-19. Each CDR3 protein is one row after TCRdb ran MiXCR on the 5' RACE reads. The sample consists of about 350,000 distinct CDR3 sequences, approximately 15% of them appearing once. Sequencing was done on a sample of PBMCs or a T cell subset sorted from them (not recorded which). Receptors were obtained from a man in his late teens or twenties who had mild COVID-19 (a few samples of this study predate the infection). Cell type and time point are not known. CDR3s include the opening cysteine and the closing phenylalanine or tryptophan. D genes are given only for firm matches. Size is omitted from some rows. Given values are once, few, many or a class for expanded clones.

j_gene | v_gene | d_gene | abundance | CDR3nt | CDR3aa
TRBJ2-1 | TRBV4-1 | TRBD2 | - | TGCGCCAGCAGCTGGGGACTAGCGGGGGGGTTGGAGCAGTTCTTC | CASSWGLAGGLEQFF
TRBJ2-2 | TRBV5-4 | TRBD1 | few | TGTGCCAGCAGTCAGGACAGGGGCAACACCGGGGAGCTGTTTTTT | CASSQDRGNTGELFF
TRBJ1-1 | TRBV9 | - | few | TGTGCCAGCAGCGTCCAGGGGATGAACACTGAAGCTTTCTTT | CASSVQGMNTEAFF
TRBJ1-5 | TRBV28 | - | few | TGTGCCAGCAGTCCCCCGACCATCCGGCAGCCCCAGCATTTT | CASSPPTIRQPQHF
TRBJ1-3 | TRBV11-2 | - | - | TGTGCCAGCAGCCCAATGATCTCTGGAAACACCATATATTTT | CASSPMISGNTIYF
TRBJ2-2 | TRBV19 | - | many | TGTGCCAGTAGTATCGGCCCAGGGGACACCGGGGAGCTGTTTTTT | CASSIGPGDTGELFF
TRBJ2-5 | TRBV7-2 | - | many | TGTGCCAGCAGCTTAGTTGGTGTCGAGACCCAGTACTTC | CASSLVGVETQYF
TRBJ2-1 | TRBV7-6 | TRBD2 | - | TGTGCCAGCAGCCACTCTAGCGGTGACTCCTACAATGAGCAGTTCTTC | CASSHSSGDSYNEQFF
TRBJ1-1 | TRBV7-8 | - | - | TGTGCCAGCAGACTAGGACCGAAGAACACTGAAGCTTTCTTT | CASRLGPKNTEAFF
TRBJ2-3 | TRBV10-1 | TRBD1 | few | TGCGCCAGCCAAGACAGGGTCACAGATACGCAGTATTTT | CASQDRVTDTQYF
TRBJ1-5 | TRBV7-2 | TRBD1 | few | TGTGCCAGCAGCGCCCCAGGGGGCTCTGAGCCCCAGCATTTT | CASSAPGGSEPQHF
TRBJ1-6 | TRBV5-6 | - | - | TGTGCCAGCAGCTTAGGGGGGGGCTCCTATAATTCACCCCTCCACTTT | CASSLGGGSYNSPLHF